The rows below give T cell receptor gamma chains drawn from one sample of a study of gamma-delta T cells after stem cell transplantation. TCRdb processed the RT-PCR reads again with the CATT caller. The sample gives fewer than 450 gamma-chain clones, 2.1% of which show up once; over 35% is in the top ten. Sequencing was done on a sample of gamma-delta T cells. Receptor source: a human donor. It is not recorded whose cells these are; they may come from a transplant donor. Both conserved end residues are part of each CDR3. Fields, in order: V gene, clone size, J gene, CDR3 DNA, CDR3 protein. The size of a clone is reported for some rows only, either as once, few or many, or as a class for expanded clones.

v_call: TRGV4
clone_size: hyperexpanded
j_call: TRGJ1/TRGJ2
cdr3_nt: TGTGCCACCTGGGATGGCTATTATTATAAGAAACTCTTT
cdr3_aa: CATWDGYYYKKLF

v_call: TRGV9
clone_size: large
j_call: TRGJP
cdr3_nt: TGTGCCTTGTGGGAGGCGAGTGAGTTGGGCAAAAAAATCAAGGTATTT
cdr3_aa: CALWEASELGKKIKVF

v_call: TRGV9
clone_size: large
j_call: TRGJP
cdr3_nt: TGTGCCTTGTGGGGTGGGTTGGGCAAAAAAATCAAGGTATTT
cdr3_aa: CALWGGLGKKIKVF

v_call: TRGV9
clone_size: large
j_call: TRGJP
cdr3_nt: TGTGCCTTGTGGGAGGTGCACGATCTGGAGTTGGGCAAAAAAATCAAGGTATTT
cdr3_aa: CALWEVHDLELGKKIKVF

v_call: TRGV9
clone_size: -
j_call: TRGJP
cdr3_nt: TGTGCCTCGTGGGAGGTGCTAGTGTTGGGCAAAAAAATCGAGGTATTT
cdr3_aa: CASWEVLVLGKKIEVF

v_call: TRGV2
clone_size: -
j_call: TRGJ1/TRGJ2
cdr3_nt: TGTGCCACCTGGGACCGGGAACTCTTT
cdr3_aa: CATWDRELF

v_call: TRGV9
clone_size: -
j_call: TRGJP
cdr3_nt: TGTGCCTTGTTGGAGGTTAGACAAGAGTTAGGCAAAAAAATCAAGGTATTT
cdr3_aa: CALLEVRQELGKKIKVF

v_call: TRGV9
clone_size: hyperexpanded
j_call: TRGJP
cdr3_nt: TGTGCCTTGTGGGAGGTGCTGGAGTTGGGCAAAAAAATCAAGGTATTT
cdr3_aa: CALWEVLELGKKIKVF

v_call: TRGV9
clone_size: few
j_call: TRGJP
cdr3_nt: TGTGCCTTGTGGCCTTCGGAGTTGGGCAAAAAAATCAAGGTATTT
cdr3_aa: CALWPSELGKKIKVF

v_call: TRGV5
clone_size: -
j_call: TRGJ1/TRGJ2
cdr3_nt: TGTGCCACCTGGGACTCCCCGAATTATTATAAGAAACTCTTT
cdr3_aa: CATWDSPNYYKKLF

v_call: TRGV9
clone_size: -
j_call: TRGJP
cdr3_nt: TGTGCCTTGTGGGAGGTGTGGTGGCAGGGGAAAGAGCTGGGCAAAAAAATCAAGGTATTT
cdr3_aa: CALWEVWWQGKELGKKIKVF

v_call: TRGV9
clone_size: hyperexpanded
j_call: TRGJP
cdr3_nt: TGTGCCTTGTGGGGGAAAGAGTTGGGCAAAAAAATCAAGGTATTT
cdr3_aa: CALWGKELGKKIKVF

v_call: TRGV3
clone_size: -
j_call: TRGJP
cdr3_nt: TGTGCCACCTGGGAGAGAGAGTTGGGCAAAAAAATCAAGGTATTT
cdr3_aa: CATWERELGKKIKVF

v_call: TRGV9
clone_size: hyperexpanded
j_call: TRGJP
cdr3_nt: TGTGCCTTGTGGGAAAGCCAAGAGTTGGGCAAAAAAATCAAGGTATTT
cdr3_aa: CALWESQELGKKIKVF

v_call: TRGV9
clone_size: hyperexpanded
j_call: TRGJ1/TRGJ2
cdr3_nt: TGTGCCTTGTGGGAGGTGCAGGGTATTAAGAAACTCTTT
cdr3_aa: CALWEVQGIKKLF

v_call: TRGV5
clone_size: -
j_call: TRGJ1/TRGJ2
cdr3_nt: TGTGCCACCTGGGACAGGCCTAATTATAAGAAACTCTTT
cdr3_aa: CATWDRPNYKKLF

v_call: TRGV9
clone_size: large
j_call: TRGJP
cdr3_nt: TGTGCCTTGTGGGAGGTGCAAATGGAGTTGGGCAAAAAAATCAAGGTATTT
cdr3_aa: CALWEVQMELGKKIKVF

v_call: TRGV9
clone_size: hyperexpanded
j_call: TRGJP
cdr3_nt: TGTGCCTTGTGGGAGGTGAAAGAGTTGGGCAAAAAAATCAAGGTATTT
cdr3_aa: CALWEVKELGKKIKVF

v_call: TRGV9
clone_size: large
j_call: TRGJP
cdr3_nt: TGTGCCTTGTGGGACCCACAAGAGTTGGGCAAAAAAATCAAGGTATTT
cdr3_aa: CALWDPQELGKKIKVF

v_call: TRGV2
clone_size: hyperexpanded
j_call: TRGJ1/TRGJ2
cdr3_nt: TGTGCCACCTGGGACGGCGGAAGGTGGGGTTATAAGAAACTCTTT
cdr3_aa: CATWDGGRWGYKKLF

v_call: TRGV9
clone_size: hyperexpanded
j_call: TRGJP
cdr3_nt: TGTGCCTTGTGGGAGGCGCAAGAGTTGGGCAAAAAAATCAAGGTATTT
cdr3_aa: CALWEAQELGKKIKVF